This note documents a single T cell receptor beta chain sequence. Its cognate antigen is unknown. This entry comes from a study of shared clonotypes between healthy human individuals. Study-wide findings and caveats: An expected dependence of interdonor clonotype sharing on sequencing depth was noted.

The V end lost 1 base, the J end lost 1 base, and 10 bases lay between the germline ends. This CDR3 comprises 15 residues. Germline CDR1 LGHNA, CDR2 YSLEER. Ten immunoSEQ deep assay plates were used to sequence unsorted PBMC DNA. TCRdb keeps only in-frame clones here, not all; method: immunoSEQ multiplex PCR. Of more than 450,000 clones detected, 79% appear once; the ten largest clones hold approximately 12%. Donors were healthy HIV-negative adults without recent acute infections or vaccinations. The chain links TRBV4-3 to TRBJ1-2; no reliable D call. The clonotype was recovered from a woman aged 40 to 49 in good health. Some clones in this sample may be carry-over from other donors' samples. Sample: PBMCs. The CDR3 region is CASSQGLAFNYGYTF. The CDR3 DNA sequence: TGCGCCAGCAGCCAAGGATTAGCGTTTAACTATGGCTACACCTTC.